This T cell receptor (beta chain) appears in the sequencing data of a study of shared T cell receptors in the human thymus. The length of the CDR3 is 17 residues. Trimming left V 0 bases short and J 1 base short, with 15 bases between. Germline-derived CDR1 and CDR2 are SGHDN and FVKESK. Some clones are missing from TCRdb's copy, which holds only in-frame ones; the method was immunoSEQ multiplex PCR. The sample contains under 450,000 clones, roughly 94% of which appear only once. Sequenced input: thymocytes. The rearrangement uses TRBV14 and TRBJ1-1; D is perhaps TRBD1 (6 bases). This TCR derives from a human donor. CDR3 nucleotide sequence: TGTGCCAGCAGCCAAGAGGGGGCCGGGAGTTGGAACACTGAAGCTTTCTTT. Protein product: CASSQEGAGSWNTEAFF.